The sequence of this T cell receptor (beta chain) was determined in a study of cytotoxic CD8 clonotypes in ibrutinib-treated CLL. Study-level results: Shared public clonotypes were rare, and on treatment they either got smaller or stayed the same. A rise in clonality was seen at ibrutinib response, and a fall back toward baseline was seen at progression. Baseline clonality, higher than in age-matched healthy donors, tracked circulating CD8+ T-cell counts.

Of note for this clone: Its antigen is unknown.

The protocol was immunoSEQ multiplex PCR, while the TCRdb copy is restricted to in-frame clones and leaves out a portion. The table includes around 7,900 clones, less than 75% detected once. Trimming pared 2 bases from V and 0 bases from J, leaving 11 bases between. CDR1 and CDR2 (germline): KGHSH, LQKENI. CDR3 length equals 15 residues. For TCR beta libraries, roughly 2.2 micrograms of genomic DNA were obtained from cryopreserved PBMCs. Specimen: PBMCs, collected before ibrutinib treatment. V usage is TRBV18 and J usage is TRBJ2-7, with unresolved D. This TCR came from a human donor with chronic lymphocytic leukemia. As DNA, the CDR3 is TGTGCCAGCTCACCAATGGCAGCGAGCTCCTACGAGCAGTACTTC. Translated: CASSPMAASSYEQYF.